Presented here are 28 T cell receptor beta chains from one specimen sequenced in a study of PD-1 blockade in classical Hodgkin lymphoma. Every patient experienced relapse after autologous stem cell transplantation, and brentuximab vedotin exposure varied. By magnetic negative selection, CD4+ T cells were purified from thawed PBMCs. TCRdb's copy holds only in-frame clones and misses some; the assay was immunoSEQ multiplex PCR. The sample carries roughly 7,600 clones, 60% to 80% recorded once. The material sequenced was CD4+ T cells from blood, taken at baseline. The receptors derive from a human donor with classical Hodgkin lymphoma.

The J gene is TRBJ1-1, the V gene TRBV6-6; D ambiguous. Trimming stripped 0 bases from V and 0 bases from J, with 5 bases between. CDR1 is MNHNY and CDR2 is SVGAGI in the germline V gene (reference sequence). This CDR3 is 14 amino acids long. CDR3 nucleotide sequence: TGTGCCAGCAGTTACTCCTTGATGAACACTGAAGCTTTCTTT. Its translation: CASSYSLMNTEAFF.

The CDR3 coding sequence is TGTGCCAGCAGTGAAGTATTAAAGCAGTTCTTC. Its translation is CASSEVLKQFF. This sequence joins TRBV6-1 and TRBJ2-1; unclear D gene. This CDR3 region has 11 residues. The germline V gene encodes CDR1 MNHNS and CDR2 SASEGT. With 1 base removed from V and 11 bases from J, the gap between germline ends came to 6 bases.

The rearrangement links TRBV9 to TRBJ1-1, with 7 bases fitting TRBD1. The V segment lost 4 bases and the J segment 11 bases; nucleotides outside the gene matches: 11. CDR1 and CDR2 (germline): SGDLS, YYNGEE. The length of the CDR3 is 13 residues. DNA of the CDR3: TGTGCCAGCAGCCCTAGCGGAGACAGGGTTGCTTTCTTT. Protein: CASSPSGDRVAFF.

CDR3 sequence: CASSIDRGGGTQYF. The DNA of the CDR3 is TGTGCCAGCAGCATAGACAGGGGCGGGGGGACCCAGTACTTC. V gene TRBV7-2 combines with J gene TRBJ2-5; a possible D gene is TRBD1 (8 bases). The length of the CDR3 is 14 residues. The germline V and J ends were trimmed by 5 bases and 7 bases, with 17 bases remaining between them. Germline CDR1 reads SGHTA; CDR2 reads FQGNSA.

The J gene is TRBJ1-2, the V gene TRBV19, with D possibly being TRBD1 (6 bases). The CDR3 has 14 amino acids. Germline CDR1 reads LNHDA; CDR2 reads SQIVND (reference sequence). The V gene lost 6 bases and the J gene lost 3 bases, with 14 bases spanning the gap. The CDR3 DNA follows: TGTGCCAGTAGCCCCATACAGGGTGACTATGGCTACACCTTC. Its translation is CASSPIQGDYGYTF.

V usage is TRBV6-5 and J usage is TRBJ1-2, with a weak D call TRBD1 (6 bases). This CDR3 is 14 amino acids long. V shed 5 bases and J shed 7 bases, with 17 bases lying between them. Per the germline V gene, CDR1 is MNHEY and CDR2 is SVGAGI. The DNA for the CDR3 is TGTGCCAGCAGTCCAGACAGGTCCCGGGGTGGCTACACCTTC. Its translation: CASSPDRSRGGYTF.

The J gene is TRBJ1-5, the V gene TRBV7-2, with 8 bases that match TRBD1. Germline assignment: CDR1 SGHTA and CDR2 FQGNSA. The CDR3 spans 14 residues. Germline trimming cut 5 bases from V and 6 bases from J; bases unmatched to any gene: 6. The CDR3 nucleotides read TGTGCCAGCAGCCTCGGACAGGGATTTCAGCCCCAGCATTTT. Its translation: CASSLGQGFQPQHF.

The chain has TRBV5-1 and TRBJ1-1; 7 nucleotides match TRBD1. After removal of 4 bases from V and 2 bases from J, the junction contained 2 bases not matched to a gene. The CDR3 consists of 13 residues. Per germline, CDR1 SGHRS and CDR2 YFSETQ. The chain's CDR3 is CASSRQGNTEAFF. CDR3 bases: TGCGCCAGCAGCCGACAGGGAAACACTGAAGCTTTCTTT.

The rearrangement uses TRBV6-5 and TRBJ2-7, with TRBD2 identical over 8 bases. The germline V gene has CDR1 MNHEY and CDR2 SVGAGI. Trimming at V came to 0 bases and at J to 6 bases, leaving 10 bases not matched to a gene. The CDR3 contains 16 residues. The CDR3 sequence: CASSYSMAGGQLEQYF. For the CDR3, the DNA is TGTGCCAGCAGTTACTCGATGGCGGGAGGCCAACTCGAGCAGTACTTC.

The gene calls are TRBV7-2 and TRBJ2-1, with 11 bases fitting TRBD1. With 6 bases clipped from V and 3 bases from J, the junction kept 7 bases outside the gene matches. The CDR3 has 16 residues. Germline V lookup: CDR1 SGHTA, CDR2 FQGNSA. The CDR3 here is CASSAGGTGGYNEQFF. The CDR3 DNA sequence: TGTGCCAGCAGTGCCGGGGGGACAGGGGGCTACAATGAGCAGTTCTTC.

The V call is TRBV2, the J call TRBJ1-4; TRBD1 matches at 8 bases. V shed 2 bases and J 8 bases; nucleotides not matched to a gene: 4. This CDR3 contains 14 residues. Germline values: CDR1 SNHLY, CDR2 FYNNEI. The CDR3 spells CASSEQGAREKLFF. The CDR3 region has the DNA TGTGCCAGCAGTGAACAGGGGGCGCGGGAAAAACTGTTTTTT.

This clone was recorded once. V usage is TRBV19 and J usage is TRBJ1-5; D ambiguous. CDR3 size: 13 residues. The germline V gene encodes CDR1 LNHDA and CDR2 SQIVND (reference sequence). V lost 3 bases, J lost 2 bases, and 5 bases lay in between. The CDR3 reads CASSIVGNQPQHF. The CDR3, as DNA: TGTGCCAGTAGTATCGTAGGCAATCAGCCCCAGCATTTT.

The chain links TRBV5-4 to TRBJ2-3; 7 positions match TRBD1. Germline V lookup: CDR1 SGHNT, CDR2 YYREEE (reference sequence). This CDR3 contains 16 residues. V lost 4 bases, J lost 1 base, and 9 bases stayed unmatched. The CDR3 bases are TGTGCCAGCAGCCCCATTACAGGGGTCGGCACAGATACGCAGTATTTT. Translating it yields CASSPITGVGTDTQYF. Based on the CDR3 plus reference TRBV5-4 and TRBJ2-3, the full variable domain is ETGVTQSPTHLIKTRGQQVTLRCSSQSGHNTVSWYQQALGQGPQFIFQYYREEENGRGNFPPRFSGLQFPNYSSELNVNALELDDSALYLCASSPITGVGTDTQYFGPGTRLTVL.

The V call is TRBV28, the J call TRBJ2-1, with 8 positions matching TRBD2. This CDR3 has 11 residues. Germline V CDR1 and CDR2: MDHEN, SYDVKM. V gave up 10 bases and J gave up 12 bases; unmatched junction bases: 8. The DNA for the CDR3 is TGTGCCACCGAGCGGGAGTTTACGCAGTTCTTC. It yields the protein CATEREFTQFF.

The V and J genes are TRBV6-4 and TRBJ2-5; D gene uncertain. Trimming pared 2 bases from V and 1 base from J, leaving 8 bases between. CDR1 and CDR2 (germline): MRHNA, SNTAGT. The CDR3 loop spans 14 amino acids. The CDR3 spells CASSDSKTQETQYF. As DNA, the CDR3 is TGTGCCAGCAGTGACAGTAAAACCCAAGAGACCCAGTACTTC.

This chain connects TRBV28 to TRBJ2-7; 9 nucleotides align to TRBD2. Unmatched junction bases numbered 3, after V lost 6 bases and J lost 0 bases. Germline CDR1 MDHEN, CDR2 SYDVKM. The length of the CDR3 is 14 residues. The CDR3 region is CASSLAGFSYEQYF. The CDR3 coding sequence is TGTGCCAGCAGCCTAGCGGGGTTCTCCTACGAGCAGTACTTC.

DNA of the CDR3: TGTGCCAGCATGTATAATGGCTACACCTTC. Translation: CASMYNGYTF. The rearrangement links TRBV6-6 to TRBJ1-2; D not certain. The CDR3 has 10 residues. The V end was cut by 7 bases, the J end by 6 bases, with 6 bases between. Germline V CDR1 and CDR2: MNHNY, SVGAGI (reference sequence).

J is TRBJ2-1 and V is TRBV4-3; TRBD2 matches at 8 bases. Germline V gives CDR1 LGHNA, CDR2 YSLEER. The CDR3 spans 17 residues. Trimming removed 0 bases from V and 8 bases from J; junction bases left unmatched: 12. The DNA of the CDR3 is TGCGCCAGCAGCCAAGACCCGAGGGGTAGCGGGGAGGATGAGCAGTTCTTC. It specifies CASSQDPRGSGEDEQFF.

V usage is TRBV5-1 and J usage is TRBJ1-4, with TRBD1 identical over 7 bases. This CDR3 has 15 amino acids. The germline V gene encodes CDR1 SGHRS and CDR2 YFSETQ. J was trimmed by 4 bases and V by 4 bases; bases with no gene match: 7. The CDR3 bases are TGCGCCAGCAGCCAAGGGACAGTTAATAATGAAAAACTGTTTTTT. Translated: CASSQGTVNNEKLFF.

This clone ranks as medium-sized. This chain uses TRBV7-9 with TRBJ2-7; no firm D call. CDR1 and CDR2 (germline): SEHNR, FQNEAQ (reference sequence). This CDR3 is 13 amino acids long. Trimming stripped 1 base from V and 4 bases from J, with 8 bases between. The CDR3 DNA reads as TGTGCCAGCAGCTTAGACAGAACATACGAGCAGTACTTC. Its protein product is CASSLDRTYEQYF.

V and J are TRBV7-9 and TRBJ1-3; weak D call: TRBD1 (5 bases). The CDR3 consists of 18 residues. Per germline, CDR1 SEHNR and CDR2 FQNEAQ (reference sequence). V was shortened by 7 bases and J by 0 bases, with 22 bases between the two germline ends. CDR3 protein: CASTQQWGGSHSGNTIYF. Written as DNA, the CDR3 is TGTGCCAGCACCCAGCAGTGGGGGGGGAGCCACTCTGGAAACACCATATATTTT.

V is TRBV19 and J is TRBJ2-7, with 10 bases fitting TRBD1. This CDR3 contains 16 residues. Trimming cost V 1 base and J 5 bases; bases outside gene matches: 8. Germline assignment: CDR1 LNHDA and CDR2 SQIVND (reference sequence). The CDR3 sequence is CASSIGPGQGRDEQYF. In DNA, the CDR3 is TGTGCCAGTAGTATAGGACCGGGACAGGGGCGCGACGAGCAGTACTTC.

The gene calls are TRBV18 and TRBJ2-7, with 9 bases aligning to TRBD2. The CDR3 runs 17 residues. Per the germline V gene, CDR1 is KGHSH and CDR2 is LQKENI. The V segment lost 2 bases and the J segment 2 bases; nucleotides outside the gene matches: 10. The CDR3 here is CASSPMMGLATPYEQYF. As DNA, the CDR3 is TGTGCCAGCTCACCAATGATGGGACTAGCTACACCCTACGAGCAGTACTTC.

The chain links TRBV5-5 to TRBJ1-3; D not certain. The CDR3 is made up of 16 amino acids. Between the trimmed V and J ends, which lost 4 bases and 4 bases, there was a span of 18 bases. Germline-derived CDR1 and CDR2 are SGHKS and YYEKEE (reference sequence). CDR3 sequence reads: CASSQEYATSGNTIYF. CDR3 coding DNA: TGTGCCAGCAGCCAAGAATATGCCACCTCAGGAAACACCATATATTTT.

J is TRBJ1-2 and V is TRBV7-8; a weak D match, TRBD1 (5 bases). The V gene's germline CDR1 is SGHVS and CDR2 FQNEAQ. The length of the CDR3 is 16 residues. V dropped 5 bases and J dropped 0 bases, with 16 bases sitting between them. CDR3: CASSPPGVVANYGYTF. CDR3 DNA sequence: TGTGCCAGCAGCCCCCCGGGGGTGGTAGCTAACTATGGCTACACCTTC.

This clone was recorded a few times. The CDR3 spells CASSLDWTGNTIYF. CDR3 coding DNA: TGTGCCAGCAGCTTAGATTGGACCGGAAACACCATATATTTT. This chain connects TRBV11-2 to TRBJ1-3; the D is unclear. The CDR3 has 14 residues. Per the germline V gene, CDR1 is SGHAT and CDR2 is FQNNGV. Trimming pared 0 bases from V and 4 bases from J, leaving 7 bases between.

The chain couples TRBV19 to TRBJ1-2; 7 bases map to TRBD1. The CDR3 spans 12 residues. The V gene end was trimmed by 11 bases and the J gene end by 4 bases; junction bases not matched to a gene: 7. CDR1 and CDR2 from the germline V gene are LNHDA and SQIVND (reference sequence). The CDR3 coding sequence is TGTGCCGCTTCACAGGGGACCTATGGCTACACCTTC. The encoded protein is CAASQGTYGYTF.

The chain joins TRBV5-6 to TRBJ1-4; maybe TRBD1 (5 bases). V lost 0 bases, J lost 6 bases, and 12 bases lay in between. The CDR3 sequence is 15 residues long. Germline-derived CDR1 and CDR2 are SGHDT and YYEEEE. The CDR3 region is CASSLGQGGYEKLFF. As DNA, the CDR3 is TGTGCCAGCAGCTTGGGGCAGGGAGGATATGAAAAACTGTTTTTT.